The source of this T cell receptor beta chain is a study of blood T cell repertoires in COVID-19. Study overall: There were acute and convalescent COVID-19 samples, and they came from the United States, Italy and Spain. PBMCs, B-cell-depleted T cells, or T cells provided the cDNA or gDNA that made up the material.

In the study's own analysis: Reference gene primer amplification in the assay estimated nucleated cell counts. Some clones are missing from TCRdb's copy, which holds only in-frame ones; the method was immunoSEQ multiplex PCR. That table gives V, J and clone size, and the DNA gave D and trimming. The sample yields tens of thousands of clones, about 85% seen once. The CDR3 has 15 residues. Losses at the gene ends were 4 bases for V and 3 bases for J; bases not matched to a gene: 7. Germline V gene data show CDR1 as SNHLY and CDR2 as FYNNEI. The specimen sequenced was peripheral blood. This TCR derives from a man aged 55 to 70 with active or convalescent COVID-19. V gene TRBV2 combines with J gene TRBJ1-2, with 8 positions matching TRBD1. CDR3 region: CASSAPGGAYYGYTF. The DNA of the CDR3 is TGTGCCAGCAGTGCCCCAGGGGGCGCGTACTATGGCTACACCTTC.